This T cell receptor beta chain was recovered during a study of T cells in Graves' hyperthyroidism and ophthalmopathy. This CDR3 spans 15 amino acids. Unmatched junction bases numbered 5, after V lost 0 bases and J lost 5 bases. Germline V CDR1 and CDR2: SGDLS, YYNGEE. Amplification targeted TCR beta CDR3 regions from RNA transcripts. A first-round RT-PCR of the TCR CDR3 used the HTBI primer set. One entry per CDR3 protein results from TCRdb running MiXCR on the multiplex PCR reads. Of around 600,000 distinct CDR3 sequences in the sample, about 14% were seen once. The sequence came from a woman between 45 and 60 years old with Graves' ophthalmopathy. The sample comprised blood. The chain carries TRBV9 and TRBJ2-5, with 9 bases lining up with TRBD1. The chain's CDR3 is CASSVVGDRDETQYF. The CDR3 nucleotides are TGTGCCAGCAGCGTAGTGGGGGACAGGGACGAGACCCAGTACTTC.